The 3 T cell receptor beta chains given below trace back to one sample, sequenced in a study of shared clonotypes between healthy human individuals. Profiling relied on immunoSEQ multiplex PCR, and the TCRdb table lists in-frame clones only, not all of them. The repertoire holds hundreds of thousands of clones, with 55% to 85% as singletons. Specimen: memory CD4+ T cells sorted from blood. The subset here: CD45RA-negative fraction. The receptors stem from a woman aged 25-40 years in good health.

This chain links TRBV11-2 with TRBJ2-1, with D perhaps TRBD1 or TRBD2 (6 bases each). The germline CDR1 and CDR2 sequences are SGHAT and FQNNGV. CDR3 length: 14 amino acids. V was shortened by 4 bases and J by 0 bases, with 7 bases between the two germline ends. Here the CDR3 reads CASSSGASYNEQFF. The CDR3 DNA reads TGTGCCAGCAGCTCGGGGGCCTCCTACAATGAGCAGTTCTTC.

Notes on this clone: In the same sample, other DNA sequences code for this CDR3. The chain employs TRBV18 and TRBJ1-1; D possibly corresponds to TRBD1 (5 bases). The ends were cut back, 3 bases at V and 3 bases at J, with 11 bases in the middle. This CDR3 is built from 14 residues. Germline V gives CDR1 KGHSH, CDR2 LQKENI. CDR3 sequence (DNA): TGTGCCAGCTCACCGGGGACTGAACACACTGAAGCTTTCTTT. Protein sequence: CASSPGTEHTEAFF. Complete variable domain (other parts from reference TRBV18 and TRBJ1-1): NAGVMQNPRHLVRRRGQEARLRCSPMKGHSHVYWYRQLPEEGLKFMVYLQKENIIDESGMPKERFSAEFPKEGPSILRIQQVVRGDSAAYFCASSPGTEHTEAFFGQGTRLTVV.

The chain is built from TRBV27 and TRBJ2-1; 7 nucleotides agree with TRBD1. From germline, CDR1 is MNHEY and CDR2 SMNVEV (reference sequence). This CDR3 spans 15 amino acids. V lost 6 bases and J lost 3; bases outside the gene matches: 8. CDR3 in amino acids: CASRTDRAGYNEQFF. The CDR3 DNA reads TGTGCCAGCAGAACCGACAGGGCTGGCTACAATGAGCAGTTCTTC.